A single TCR beta chain is shown here with its context. Its specificity is not known. The same CDR3 is also encoded by other DNA sequences in this sample. These data originate in a study of shared clonotypes between healthy human individuals. Findings and caveats of the study: Naive CD4 clonotypes were shared across a handful of donors at 4% to 5%. Investigators collected only blood, and repertoires in tissues likely differ.

None of the donors, who were healthy HIV-negative adults, had recently had acute infections or vaccinations. Profiling relied on immunoSEQ multiplex PCR, and the TCRdb table lists in-frame clones only, not all of them. Here the sample spans 800,000 to 1,200,000 clones, about 84% being singletons. The CDR3 runs 14 residues. CDR1 is MDHEN and CDR2 is SYDVKM in the germline V gene. V was clipped by 6 bases and J by 4 bases; unmatched bases: 5. The sequenced sample consisted of memory CD4+ T cells from PBMCs. Described subset: CD45RA-negative fraction. The genes are TRBV28 and TRBJ1-4; TRBD1 aligns across 7 bases. The sequence was obtained from a man between 18 and 35 years old in good health. Some clones in this sample may be carry-over from other donors' samples. CDR3 DNA: TGTGCCAGCAGCCCGACAGGGAGTAATGAAAAACTGTTTTTT. It encodes CASSPTGSNEKLFF.